The 6 T cell receptor beta chains below all came from one sample that was sequenced in a study of shared clonotypes between healthy human individuals. Libraries were prepared by immunoSEQ multiplex PCR; TCRdb keeps only in-frame clonotypes and omits some of them. This table holds about 450,000 clones, around 79% found once. The sample comprised PBMCs. The receptor source for this set is a woman aged 40 to 55 in good health. Some clones in this sample may be carry-over from other donors' samples.

V is TRBV7-9 and J is TRBJ1-5, with a possible D match to TRBD1 (6 bases). Looked up from germline, CDR1 is SEHNR and CDR2 is FQNEAQ (reference sequence). The CDR3 runs to 14 residues. Trimming stripped 1 base from V and 5 bases from J, with 9 bases between. The CDR3 reads CASSLVDSDQPQHF. In DNA form, the CDR3 reads TGTGCCAGCAGCTTAGTGGACAGCGATCAGCCCCAGCATTTT.

The chain uses TRBV11-3 and TRBJ1-1; TRBD1 might be the D (5 bases). Trimming took off 1 base at V and 5 bases at J, with 17 bases between the two ends. Germline V gives CDR1 SGHNT, CDR2 YENEEA. CDR3 size: 16 residues. This CDR3 reads CASSLGQSAAGTEAFF. DNA for the CDR3: TGTGCCAGCAGCTTAGGACAGTCCGCCGCGGGGACTGAAGCTTTCTTT.

The rearrangement uses TRBV5-1 and TRBJ2-5; 12 nucleotides match TRBD2. The CDR3 totals 17 residues. V gave up 6 bases and J gave up 0 bases; unmatched junction bases: 9. CDR1 SGHRS and CDR2 YFSETQ come from the germline V gene. CDR3 DNA sequence: TGCGCCAGCACCTCGCTTGGACTAGCGGGACACCAAGAGACCCAGTACTTC. This translates into CASTSLGLAGHQETQYF.

This rearrangement joins TRBV5-8 to TRBJ2-5; 7 bases map to TRBD2. CDR1 and CDR2 from the germline V gene are SGHTS and YDEGEE. V trimming: 0 bases; J trimming: 1 base; junction bases outside the gene matches: 6. The CDR3 loop spans 16 amino acids. The CDR3 sequence is CASSLDRGVGQETQYF. The CDR3 coding sequence is TGTGCCAGCAGCTTGGATCGGGGGGTGGGCCAAGAGACCCAGTACTTC. The whole variable domain, filled in from reference TRBV5-8 and TRBJ2-5, reads EAGVTQSPTHLIKTRGQQATLRCSPISGHTSVYWYQQALGLGLQFLLWYDEGEERNRGNFPPRFSGRQFPNYSSELNVNALELEDSALYLCASSLDRGVGQETQYFGPGTRLLVL.

The J gene is TRBJ1-1, the V gene TRBV19; D is ambiguous. Germline lookup yields CDR1 LNHDA and CDR2 SQIVND (reference sequence). Trimming took 7 bases from V and 8 from J, leaving 20 bases between them. This CDR3 contains 14 residues. The DNA of the CDR3 is TGTGCCAGTACCTTGACCTATACGCGTAGAGAAGCTTTCTTT. It codes for CASTLTYTRREAFF.

The V call is TRBV19, the J call TRBJ1-2; 7 bases line up with TRBD1. Germline CDR1 and CDR2: LNHDA and SQIVND (reference sequence). V was clipped by 5 bases and J by 6 bases; unmatched bases: 15. The CDR3 sequence is 16 residues long. This CDR3 reads CASSLREAGGTNGYTF. In nucleotides, the CDR3 is TGTGCCAGTAGTCTCCGGGAGGCAGGGGGGACGAATGGCTACACCTTC.